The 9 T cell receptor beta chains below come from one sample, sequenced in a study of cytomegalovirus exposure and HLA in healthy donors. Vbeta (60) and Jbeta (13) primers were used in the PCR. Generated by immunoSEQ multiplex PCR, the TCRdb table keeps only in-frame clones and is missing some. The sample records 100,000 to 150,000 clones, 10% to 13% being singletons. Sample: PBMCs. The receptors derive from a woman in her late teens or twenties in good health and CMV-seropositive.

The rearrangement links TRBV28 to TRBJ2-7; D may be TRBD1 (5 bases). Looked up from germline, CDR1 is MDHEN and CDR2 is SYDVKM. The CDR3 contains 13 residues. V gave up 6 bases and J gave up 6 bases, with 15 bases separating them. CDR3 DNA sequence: TGTGCCAGCAGGGACACGGAAAGGACCGAGCAGTACTTC. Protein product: CASRDTERTEQYF.

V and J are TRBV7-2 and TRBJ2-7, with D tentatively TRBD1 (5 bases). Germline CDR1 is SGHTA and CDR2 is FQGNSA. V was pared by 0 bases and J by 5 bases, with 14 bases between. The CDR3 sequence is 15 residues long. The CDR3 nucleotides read TGTGCCAGCAGCTTAGCCGGACAAGTTCTACACGAGCAGTACTTC. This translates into CASSLAGQVLHEQYF.

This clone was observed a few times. Written as DNA, the CDR3 is TGTGCCTGGAGCGCACTAGGAGGATCTGATACGCAGTATTTT. This gives the protein CAWSALGGSDTQYF. The chain is built from TRBV30 and TRBJ2-3; tentative D call: TRBD2 (5 bases). Germline CDR1 reads GTSNPN; CDR2 reads SVGIG (reference sequence). The CDR3 spans 14 residues. V was cut by 3 bases and J by 6 bases, with 16 bases left in between.

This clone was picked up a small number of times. Here the CDR3 DNA reads TGTGCCACCAGCAGAGTTCCAGGGACTGGGGCCAACGTCCTGACTTTC. This codes for CATSRVPGTGANVLTF. V usage is TRBV15 and J usage is TRBJ2-6; tentatively, D is TRBD1 (5 bases). Germline V gene sequence: CDR1 LNHNV, CDR2 YYDKDF (reference sequence). With 1 base removed from V and 2 bases from J, the gap between germline ends came to 9 bases. The CDR3 runs 16 residues.

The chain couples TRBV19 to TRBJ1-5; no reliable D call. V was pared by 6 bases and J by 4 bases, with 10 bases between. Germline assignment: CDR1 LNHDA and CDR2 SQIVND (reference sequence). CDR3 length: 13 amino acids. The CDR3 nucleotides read TGTGCCAGTAGCCCTATCCCTAATCAGCCCCAGCATTTT. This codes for CASSPIPNQPQHF.

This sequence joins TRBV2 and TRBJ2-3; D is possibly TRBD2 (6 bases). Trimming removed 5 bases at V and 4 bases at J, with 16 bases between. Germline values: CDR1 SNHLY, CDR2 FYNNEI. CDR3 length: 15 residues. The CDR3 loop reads CASSQAAGSADTQYF. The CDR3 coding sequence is TGTGCCAGCAGTCAGGCTGCGGGGTCCGCAGATACGCAGTATTTT. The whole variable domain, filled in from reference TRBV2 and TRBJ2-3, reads EPEVTQTPSHQVTQMGQEVILRCVPISNHLYFYWYRQILGQKVEFLVSFYNNEISEKSEIFDDQFSVERPDGSNFTLKIRSTKLEDSAMYFCASSQAAGSADTQYFGPGTRLTVL.

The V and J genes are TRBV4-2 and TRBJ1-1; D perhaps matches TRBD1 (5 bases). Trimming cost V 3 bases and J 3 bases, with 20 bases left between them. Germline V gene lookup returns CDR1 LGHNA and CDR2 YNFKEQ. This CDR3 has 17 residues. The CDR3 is CASSQGRTMAADTEAFF. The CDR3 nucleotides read TGTGCCAGCAGCCAGGGGCGGACAATGGCGGCGGACACTGAAGCTTTCTTT.

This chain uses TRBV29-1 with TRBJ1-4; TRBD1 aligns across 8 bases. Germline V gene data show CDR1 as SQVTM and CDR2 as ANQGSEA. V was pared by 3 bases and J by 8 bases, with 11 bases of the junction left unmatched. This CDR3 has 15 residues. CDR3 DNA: TGCAGCGTTGACCCTTTCGGACAGGGAAGCGAAAAACTGTTTTTT. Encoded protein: CSVDPFGQGSEKLFF.

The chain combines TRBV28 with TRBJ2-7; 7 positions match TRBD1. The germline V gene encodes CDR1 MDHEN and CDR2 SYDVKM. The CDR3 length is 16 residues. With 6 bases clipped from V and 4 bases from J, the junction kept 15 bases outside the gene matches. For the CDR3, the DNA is TGTGCCAGCAGCCCAGTCGGGGCAGGGGGACAATACGAGCAGTACTTC. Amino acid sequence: CASSPVGAGGQYEQYF.